The T cell receptor (beta chain) described here comes from a study of cytomegalovirus exposure and HLA in healthy donors. About the research overall: Samples from HLA-typed donors yielded about 85 million unique TCRs in an early data release.

There are 17 residues in the CDR3. The J segment lost 6 bases and the V segment lost 3 bases, leaving 14 bases of the junction unmatched. Germline V gene lookup returns CDR1 LNHDA and CDR2 SQIVND (reference sequence). This PCR relied on a set of 60 Vbeta primers and 13 Jbeta primers. Sequencing was performed with immunoSEQ multiplex PCR; in TCRdb, only in-frame clones are kept and a portion is missing. Among around 150,000 clones listed, 80% were seen once. This sequence was found in a woman in her thirties or forties in good health and CMV-seronegative. The gene calls are TRBV19 and TRBJ1-1, with 9 bases that match TRBD1. Material for sequencing was PBMCs. CDR3 sequence reads: CASSIPPRGQGSPEAFF. In DNA, the CDR3 is TGTGCCAGTAGTATCCCCCCCCGCGGACAGGGGAGTCCTGAAGCTTTCTTT.